This T cell receptor (beta chain) was recorded in a study of T cells in Graves' hyperthyroidism and ophthalmopathy. The V and J ends lost 5 bases and 0 bases respectively, with 11 bases between them. Germline CDR1 is SNHLY and CDR2 is FYNNEI. The CDR3 length is 15 residues. The CDR3 regions of TCR beta were amplified from RNA transcripts. With the HTBI primer set, the TCR CDR3 went through a first round of RT-PCR. One entry per CDR3 protein, called by TCRdb with MiXCR from the multiplex PCR reads. The sample gives about 700,000 distinct CDR3 sequences, less than 45% of which show up once; under 8% is in the top ten. A patient was excluded if there was uncontrolled infection, other autoimmune disease, pregnancy or lactation. The diagnostic basis comprised clinical symptoms, serum thyroxine and TRAb, thyroid ultrasound and orbital computed tomography. The study's findings and limits: In the blood, most expanded thyroid clonotypes above 0.001 appeared as well.

This clonotype has more than one count but fewer than ten. Its antigen is currently unknown. Sequencing input: peripheral blood or thyroid tissue (not recorded which). This chain joins TRBV2 and TRBJ1-5; D is undetermined. The TCR sequence derives from an adult man with Graves' disease, either hyperthyroidism or ophthalmopathy (not recorded which). CDR3: CASSPTRFSNQPQHF. CDR3 in DNA: TGTGCCAGCAGTCCAACTCGATTTAGCAATCAGCCCCAGCATTTT.